Listed below are T cell receptor beta chains from one sample, sequenced in a study of blood T cell repertoires in COVID-19. The repertoire was sequenced with immunoSEQ multiplex PCR; TCRdb's copy has only in-frame clones and lacks some. The sample shows about 170,000 clones, 83% of them seen only once. The sample consisted of peripheral blood. These TCRs come from a woman older than 75 with acute or convalescent COVID-19. The CDR3 runs from the conserved cysteine through the conserved F or W. Only part of the rows carry a size: once, few, many, or a class if the clone is expanded.

CDR3aa	v_gene	abundance
CASSQATVSYEQYF	TRBV3-1/TRBV3-2	few
CASSLMGGRTDTQYF	TRBV11-3	NA
CASSPPGTVKETQYF	TRBV18	NA
CASSLDPGRAETQYF	TRBV5-1	NA
CASSVGLAGLYEQYF	TRBV5-1	NA
CASSVSVGYTF	TRBV2	NA
CASSLSAGLSSGANVLTF	TRBV28	NA
CARVMISRAFF	TRBV30	NA
CASGLVGGRGEQYF	TRBV12-5	NA
CASSERTTGGNEQFF	TRBV10-2	NA
CASSYASGNAYEQYF	TRBV6-5	NA
CASSLDTSTEAFF	TRBV7-9	NA
CASSHGDIWETQYF	TRBV7-9	NA
CASTSPLGVEEKLFF	TRBV28	NA
CATSRAGRRTGEGYEQYF	TRBV15	NA
CASSQSRTGVNSPLHF	TRBV4-1	NA
CASSPLAGGLYEQYF	TRBV7-9	NA
CASSWARGNTIYF	TRBV5-4	NA
CASSSLSGRLEEQYF	TRBV5-1	NA
CAWSRGIEETQYF	TRBV30	once
CASSFPGIAGNTIYF	TRBV7-9	NA
CASSVEGSCGNTIYF	TRBV10-1	NA
CASSLRGSGYEQYF	TRBV5-1	NA
CASSRGSTDTQYF	TRBV2	NA
CASSHHYEADTQYF	TRBV3-1/TRBV3-2	NA
CASSLDGTGGVNTEAFF	TRBV7-2	NA
CASANTRSGNTIYF	TRBV7-8	NA
CASSVAQYTEAFF	TRBV9	NA
CASSLLAGGAYEQYF	TRBV13	NA
CASSAAGTGNTEAFF	TRBV9	NA
CASSLEGRVAGYTF	TRBV7-9	NA
CASSLEGTRNSGNTIYF	TRBV5-1	NA
CASSPGQNTEAFF	TRBV7-8	NA
CASSQVGSSYNEQFF	TRBV3-1/TRBV3-2	NA
CASSPNQGHNSPLHF	TRBV6-5	NA
CASSTQTALGTQYF	TRBV5-8	NA
CASSQEVGVLGGEKLFF	TRBV4-2	few
CASSDNYPADTQYF	TRBV2	NA
CASSTGTGGPGELFF	TRBV19	NA
CATSEGGLQETQYF	TRBV24-1	NA
CASSLEGATEAFF	TRBV11-3	NA
CASSLLAGGADTQYF	TRBV19	NA
CAWSVVKGPGEQFF	TRBV30	NA
CASSLSRGINQPQHF	TRBV27	NA